The text below deals with one TCR beta chain. The antigen it binds to is not known. No base-level quality is on record; no much larger clone is a single base apart. This sample's time point label indicates: about 28 days (+/-7) after the second vaccine dose. Taken with the paper, the label for treatment or condition translates to: meningococcal conjugate vaccine given as trial control. Samples from vaccinated people were obtained from the UK trials COV001 and COV002, which included a single-blind randomized controlled phase 2/3 trial of AZD1222 (ChAdOx1 nCoV-19) in healthy adults. Trial participant PBMC samples were collected at day 0 and day 28 after the second dose for TCRbeta chain sequencing. The CDR3 regions of human TCRbeta chains were analyzed by immunosequencing. In the paper's pipeline: Repertoire TCRs were checked for matches against a reference library of SARS-CoV-2-specific TCRs that had been generated using the MIRA antigen-specificity platform. Breadth was defined as the fraction of unique TCRs that were SARS-CoV-2-associated, and depth was defined as the fraction of total T cells that were SARS-CoV-2-associated. Each spike-specific TCR was assigned to its reactive spike region and to a CD4 or CD8 class using the MIRA data. Log10-transformed breadth and depth values were compared by one-way ANOVA with Sidak's multiple comparisons tests. Drawn from immuneACCESS, this table holds only the in-frame rearrangements with V and J called that TCRdb kept. Clones are partly lost; checked studies trace under half to an unresolved V gene and leave the rest unexplained. D and trimming were read from the DNA, whereas the V and J calls and clone size are those reported in that table. This sample has about 75,000 clones in its table, and roughly 88% of those were observed once. 9% to 10% of the sample belongs to the ten largest clones.

The sample is drawn from a study of T cell responses to AZD1222 COVID-19 vaccine (dated by TCRdb to the early 2020s). With respect to the entire study: A total of approximately 240 trial participants underwent TCR sequencing, of whom under 220 had received two doses of AZD1222 and 26 had received two doses of the MenACWY control vaccine. Trial participants were enrolled into age subgroups of 18-55, 56-69 and 70-plus years, which contained around 140, 26 and 57 TCR-sequenced participants, respectively. Findings and caveats that apply to the study as a whole: Most participants were white British and females outnumbered males, and the authors suggested that clonal diversity may have been underestimated. The 56-69-year group was small, and its depth increase did not reach significance, likely because of low power. Conclusions about previously exposed vaccinees are limited, since just 6 or 7 AZD1222 recipients were seropositive for SARS-CoV-2 at baseline. The whole spike protein was spanned by vaccine-associated CD4 TCRs, and dominant responses were seen in regions 160-218 and 743-854. Reportedly, almost half of the unique spike-specific TCRs recognized epitopes lying outside the regions that are mutated in the B.1.351 and B.1.1.7 variants. After two AZD1222 doses, both the breadth and the depth of spike-specific TCRs were significantly higher than at day 0 and than in MenACWY recipients. Because no day 14 peak-response samples were available, repertoires were characterized only after the peak T cell response.

As encoded in the germline V gene (reference sequence), CDR1 is SGHNT while CDR2 is YYREEE. The CDR3 holds 13 amino acids from the cysteine to the phenylalanine. Just CDR3 DNA is preserved here, 39 bases in frame from base 1. V is cut by 3 bases and J by 6 bases, and the space between the germline ends is 11 bases. The sequences come from peripheral blood, collected 28 days after the second dose of the MenACWY control vaccine. The chain employs TRBV5-4 and TRBJ2-3, with the D segment possibly TRBD1 or TRBD2, each aligning over 5 bases. This clonotype originated in an adult who received the MenACWY meningococcal vaccine as a control. The sequenced DNA is TGTGCCAGCAGCTGGGACCGGGGCGATACGCAGTATTTT. The resulting protein is CASSWDRGDTQYF.